The following is a TCR beta chain sequence with its context. What it binds is not known. Sequenced by immunoSEQ multiplex PCR; TCRdb stores in-frame clones only, minus some. This table has 95,000 to 150,000 clones, over 75% appearing once. These data come from a study of T cell responses to AZD1222 COVID-19 vaccine. Study-wide findings and caveats: Close to half of all spike-specific TCRs reportedly target regions of the variants that are unmutated.

Germline loops: CDR1 SNHLY, CDR2 FYNNEI. The CDR3 covers 16 residues. Deletions cut 7 bases from V and 1 base from J, with 14 bases between. This receptor was obtained from an adult in good health. The J gene is TRBJ1-6, the V gene TRBV2; TRBD1 is a possible D gene (5 bases). The sequencing used peripheral blood, collected on day 0 of AZD1222 vaccination. The CDR3 sequence is CASKERGLSYNSPLHF. Here the CDR3 DNA reads TGTGCCAGCAAGGAGAGGGGCCTTTCCTATAATTCACCCCTCCACTTT.